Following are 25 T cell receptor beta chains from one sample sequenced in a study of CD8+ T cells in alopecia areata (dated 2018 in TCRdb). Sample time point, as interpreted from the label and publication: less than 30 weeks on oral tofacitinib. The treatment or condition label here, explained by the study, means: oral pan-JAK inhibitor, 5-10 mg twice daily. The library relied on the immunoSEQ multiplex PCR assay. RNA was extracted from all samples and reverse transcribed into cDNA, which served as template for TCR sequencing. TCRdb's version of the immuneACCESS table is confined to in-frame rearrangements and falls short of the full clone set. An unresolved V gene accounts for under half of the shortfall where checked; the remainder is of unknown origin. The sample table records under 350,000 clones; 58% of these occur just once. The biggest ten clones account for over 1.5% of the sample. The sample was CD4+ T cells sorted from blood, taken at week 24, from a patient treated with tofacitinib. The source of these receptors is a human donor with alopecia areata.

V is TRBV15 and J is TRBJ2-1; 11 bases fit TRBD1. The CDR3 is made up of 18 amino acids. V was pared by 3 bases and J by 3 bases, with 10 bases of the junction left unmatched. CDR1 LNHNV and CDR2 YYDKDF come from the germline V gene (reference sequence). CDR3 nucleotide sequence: TGTGCCACCAGCAGGGCCGGCTCCGGGACAGGGGGCTACAATGAGCAGTTCTTC. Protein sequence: CATSRAGSGTGGYNEQFF.

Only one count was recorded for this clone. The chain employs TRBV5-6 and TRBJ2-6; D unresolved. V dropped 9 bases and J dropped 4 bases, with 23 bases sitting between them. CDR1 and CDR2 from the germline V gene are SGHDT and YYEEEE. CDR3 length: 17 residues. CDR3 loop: CATMTRRKGRGANVLTF. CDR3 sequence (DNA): TGTGCCACCATGACCCGCAGAAAGGGCCGCGGGGCCAACGTCCTGACTTTC.

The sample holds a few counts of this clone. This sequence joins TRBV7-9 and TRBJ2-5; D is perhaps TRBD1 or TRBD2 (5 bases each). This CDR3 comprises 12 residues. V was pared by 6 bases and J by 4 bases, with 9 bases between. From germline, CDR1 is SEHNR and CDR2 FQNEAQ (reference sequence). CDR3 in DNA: TGTGCCAGCAGGTGGGACCGAGAGACCCAGTACTTC. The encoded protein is CASRWDRETQYF.

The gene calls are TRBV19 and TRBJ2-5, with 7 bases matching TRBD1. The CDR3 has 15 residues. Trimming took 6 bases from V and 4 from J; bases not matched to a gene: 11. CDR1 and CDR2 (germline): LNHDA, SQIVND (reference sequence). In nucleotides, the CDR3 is TGTGCCAGTAGACCCCCGACAGGGTTGGGAGAGACCCAGTACTTC. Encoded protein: CASRPPTGLGETQYF.

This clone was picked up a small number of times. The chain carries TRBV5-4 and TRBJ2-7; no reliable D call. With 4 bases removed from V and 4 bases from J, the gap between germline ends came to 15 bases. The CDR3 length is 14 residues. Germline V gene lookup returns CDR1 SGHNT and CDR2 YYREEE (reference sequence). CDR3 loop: CASSLPGVSYEQYF. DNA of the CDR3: TGTGCCAGCAGCCTTCCTGGGGTTTCTTACGAGCAGTACTTC. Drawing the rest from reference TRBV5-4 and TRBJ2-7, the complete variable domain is ETGVTQSPTHLIKTRGQQVTLRCSSQSGHNTVSWYQQALGQGPQFIFQYYREEENGRGNFPPRFSGLQFPNYSSELNVNALELDDSALYLCASSLPGVSYEQYFGPGTRLTVT.

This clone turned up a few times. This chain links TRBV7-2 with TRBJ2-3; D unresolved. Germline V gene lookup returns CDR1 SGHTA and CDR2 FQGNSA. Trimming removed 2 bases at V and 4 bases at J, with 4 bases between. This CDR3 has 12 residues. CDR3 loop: CASSLTPDTQYF. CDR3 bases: TGTGCCAGCAGCTTAACCCCAGATACGCAGTATTTT.

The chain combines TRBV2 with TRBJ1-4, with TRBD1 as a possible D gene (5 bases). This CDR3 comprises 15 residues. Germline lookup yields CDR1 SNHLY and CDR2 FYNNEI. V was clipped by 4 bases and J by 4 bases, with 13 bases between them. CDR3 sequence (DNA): TGTGCCAGCAGTGCCGGGGGTATAGGTAATGAAAAACTGTTTTTT. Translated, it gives CASSAGGIGNEKLFF.

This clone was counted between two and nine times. This chain's CDR3 is CASSPRTGGPYEQYF. In nucleotides, the CDR3 is TGTGCCAGCAGCCCCCGGACAGGGGGCCCCTACGAGCAGTACTTC. The rearrangement joins TRBV7-9 to TRBJ2-7; 11 positions match TRBD1. The CDR3 totals 15 residues. The V and J ends lost 5 bases and 2 bases, in that order; junction bases with no gene match: 5. Germline CDR1 and CDR2: SEHNR and FQNEAQ (reference sequence). The whole variable domain, filled in from reference TRBV7-9 and TRBJ2-7, reads DTGVSQNPRHKITKRGQNVTFRCDPISEHNRLYWYRQTLGQGPEFLTYFQNEAQLEKSRLLSDRFSAERPKGSFSTLEIQRTEQGDSAMYLCASSPRTGGPYEQYFGPGTRLTVT.

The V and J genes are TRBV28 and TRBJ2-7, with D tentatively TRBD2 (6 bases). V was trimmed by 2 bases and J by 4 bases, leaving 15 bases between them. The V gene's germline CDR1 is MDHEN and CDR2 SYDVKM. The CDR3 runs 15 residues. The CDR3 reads CASSLVGQGLYEQYF. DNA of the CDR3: TGTGCCAGCAGTTTAGTCGGGCAGGGACTTTACGAGCAGTACTTC.

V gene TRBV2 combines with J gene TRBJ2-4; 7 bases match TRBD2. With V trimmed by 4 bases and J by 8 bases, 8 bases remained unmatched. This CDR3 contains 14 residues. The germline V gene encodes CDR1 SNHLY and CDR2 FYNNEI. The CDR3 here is CASSVFAGRDIQYF. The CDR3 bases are TGTGCCAGCAGTGTCTTTGCGGGGAGGGACATTCAGTACTTC. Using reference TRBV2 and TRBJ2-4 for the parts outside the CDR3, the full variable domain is EPEVTQTPSHQVTQMGQEVILRCVPISNHLYFYWYRQILGQKVEFLVSFYNNEISEKSEIFDDQFSVERPDGSNFTLKIRSTKLEDSAMYFCASSVFAGRDIQYFGAGTRLSVL.

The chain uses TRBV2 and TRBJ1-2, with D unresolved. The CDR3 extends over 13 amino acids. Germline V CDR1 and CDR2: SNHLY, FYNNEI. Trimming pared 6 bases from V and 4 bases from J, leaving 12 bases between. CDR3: CASSLSSGYGYTF. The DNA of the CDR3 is TGTGCCAGCAGCCTGAGTTCCGGCTATGGCTACACCTTC.

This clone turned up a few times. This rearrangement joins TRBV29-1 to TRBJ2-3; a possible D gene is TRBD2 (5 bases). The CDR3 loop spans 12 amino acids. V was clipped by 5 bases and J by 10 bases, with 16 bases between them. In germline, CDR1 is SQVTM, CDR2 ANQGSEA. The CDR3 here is CSVPDSRVAQYF. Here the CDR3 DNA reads TGCAGCGTTCCCGACTCGCGGGTCGCGCAGTATTTT.

CDR3 in amino acids: CSVRRGTDTQYF. In DNA form, the CDR3 reads TGCAGCGTTCGTAGGGGGACAGATACGCAGTATTTT. The genes are TRBV29-1 and TRBJ2-3, with D maybe TRBD1 (6 bases). In germline, CDR1 is SQVTM, CDR2 ANQGSEA. Trimming took off 5 bases at V and 3 bases at J, with 9 bases between the two ends. This CDR3 contains 12 residues.

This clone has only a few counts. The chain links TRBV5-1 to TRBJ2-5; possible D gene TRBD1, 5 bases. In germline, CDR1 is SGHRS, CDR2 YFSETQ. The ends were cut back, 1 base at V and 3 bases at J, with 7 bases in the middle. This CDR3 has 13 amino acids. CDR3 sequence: CASSLLGEETQYF. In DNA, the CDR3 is TGCGCCAGCAGCTTGCTAGGGGAAGAGACCCAGTACTTC.

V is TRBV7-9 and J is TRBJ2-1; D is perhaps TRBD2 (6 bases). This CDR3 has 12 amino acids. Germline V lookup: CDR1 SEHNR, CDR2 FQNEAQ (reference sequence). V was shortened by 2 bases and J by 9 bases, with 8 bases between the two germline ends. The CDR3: CASSLLGGEQFF. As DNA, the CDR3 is TGTGCCAGCAGCTTACTGGGAGGTGAGCAGTTCTTC.

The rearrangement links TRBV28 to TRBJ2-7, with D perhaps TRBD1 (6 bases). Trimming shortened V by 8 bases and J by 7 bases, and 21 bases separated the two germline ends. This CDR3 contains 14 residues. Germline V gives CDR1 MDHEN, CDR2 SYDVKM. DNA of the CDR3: TGTGCCAGCTTTGGGGGTCAGGGGTGGGAGGAGCAGTACTTC. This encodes CASFGGQGWEEQYF.

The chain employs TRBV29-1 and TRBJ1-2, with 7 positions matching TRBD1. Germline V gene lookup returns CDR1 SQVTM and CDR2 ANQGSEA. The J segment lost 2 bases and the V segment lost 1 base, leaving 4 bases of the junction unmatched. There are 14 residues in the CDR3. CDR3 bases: TGCAGCGTTGAAGGGGACAGACTGAACTATGGCTACACCTTC. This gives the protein CSVEGDRLNYGYTF.

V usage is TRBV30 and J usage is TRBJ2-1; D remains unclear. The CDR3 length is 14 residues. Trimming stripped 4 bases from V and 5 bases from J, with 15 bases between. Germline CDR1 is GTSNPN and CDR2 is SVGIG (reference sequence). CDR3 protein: CAWNRSPKNNEQFF. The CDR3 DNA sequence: TGTGCCTGGAATAGGAGCCCCAAAAACAATGAGCAGTTCTTC.

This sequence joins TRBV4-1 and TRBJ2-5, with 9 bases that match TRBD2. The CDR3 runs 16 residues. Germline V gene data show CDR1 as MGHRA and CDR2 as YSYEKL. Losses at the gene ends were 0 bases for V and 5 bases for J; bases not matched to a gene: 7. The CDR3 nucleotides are TGCGCCAGCAGCCAAGATTGGCTAGCGGGGCGTGAGACCCAGTACTTC. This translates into CASSQDWLAGRETQYF.

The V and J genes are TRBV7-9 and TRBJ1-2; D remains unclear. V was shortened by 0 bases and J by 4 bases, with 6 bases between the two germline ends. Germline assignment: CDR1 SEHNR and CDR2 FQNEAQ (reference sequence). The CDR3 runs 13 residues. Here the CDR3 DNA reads TGTGCCAGCAGCTTAGCTGGTGGCTATGGCTACACCTTC. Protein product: CASSLAGGYGYTF. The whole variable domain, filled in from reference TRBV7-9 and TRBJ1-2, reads DTGVSQNPRHKITKRGQNVTFRCDPISEHNRLYWYRQTLGQGPEFLTYFQNEAQLEKSRLLSDRFSAERPKGSFSTLEIQRTEQGDSAMYLCASSLAGGYGYTFGSGTRLTVV.

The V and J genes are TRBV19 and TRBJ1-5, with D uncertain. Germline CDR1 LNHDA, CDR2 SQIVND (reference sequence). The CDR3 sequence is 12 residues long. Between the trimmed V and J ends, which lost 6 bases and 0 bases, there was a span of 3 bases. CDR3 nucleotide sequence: TGTGCCAGTAGGACTAGCAATCAGCCCCAGCATTTT. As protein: CASRTSNQPQHF.

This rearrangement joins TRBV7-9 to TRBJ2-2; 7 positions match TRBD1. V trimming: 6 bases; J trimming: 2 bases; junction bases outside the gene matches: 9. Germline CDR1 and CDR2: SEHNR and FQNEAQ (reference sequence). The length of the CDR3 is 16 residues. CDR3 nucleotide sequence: TGTGCCAGCAGATCGAAGACAGGGATCAACACCGGGGAGCTGTTTTTT. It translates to CASRSKTGINTGELFF.

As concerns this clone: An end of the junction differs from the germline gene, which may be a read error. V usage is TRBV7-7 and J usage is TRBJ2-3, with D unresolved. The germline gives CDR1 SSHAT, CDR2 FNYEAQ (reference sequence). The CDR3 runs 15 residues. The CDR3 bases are TGTGCTAGCAGCCCCCTCCGCGCCGGCGGTGATACGCAGTATTTT. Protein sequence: CASSPLRAGGDTQYF.

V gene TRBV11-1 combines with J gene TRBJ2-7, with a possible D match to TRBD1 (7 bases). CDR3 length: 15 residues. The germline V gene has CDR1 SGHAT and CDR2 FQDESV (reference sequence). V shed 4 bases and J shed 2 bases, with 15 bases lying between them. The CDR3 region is CASSWGAGGPYEQYF. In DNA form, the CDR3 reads TGTGCCAGCAGCTGGGGGGCAGGGGGGCCCTACGAGCAGTACTTC.

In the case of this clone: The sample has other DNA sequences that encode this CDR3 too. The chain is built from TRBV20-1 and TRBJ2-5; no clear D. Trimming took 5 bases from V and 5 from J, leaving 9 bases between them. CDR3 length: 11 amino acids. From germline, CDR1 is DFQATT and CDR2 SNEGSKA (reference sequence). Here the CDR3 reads CSARVRETQYF. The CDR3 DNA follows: TGCAGTGCTCGGGTCCGGGAGACCCAGTACTTC.